These T cell receptor beta chains were read from a single sample in a study of T cell repertoires in cytomegalovirus infection. TCRdb used MiXCR to reprocess the reads, holding one entry per CDR3 protein. Of about 310,000 distinct CDR3 sequences listed, roughly 15% are singletons. The sequencing sample was made of PBMCs. Receptor source: a human donor in good health (CMV status not recorded). Some clones in this sample may be carry-over from other donors' samples. Both conserved end residues are part of each CDR3. The D gene is left open where the match is weak. Not all rows give a size; the values are once, few, many and, for expanded clones, a class.

j_gene	d_gene	v_gene	abundance	CDR3aa
TRBJ1-1	TRBD1	TRBV5-4	few	CASRTVLDRLRMNTEAFF
TRBJ2-6	TRBD1	TRBV10-3	many	CAISRQGEAGANVLTF
TRBJ1-1	TRBD1	TRBV7-6	many	CASSPQTGVVNTEAFF
TRBJ2-6	NA	TRBV7-2	many	CASSSSLSGANVLTF
TRBJ1-4	TRBD1	TRBV15	few	CATKRDRGREKLFF
TRBJ2-7	TRBD1	TRBV6-1	many	CASRTGSYEQYF
TRBJ2-2	TRBD1	TRBV12-3/TRBV12-4	NA	CASNPGGSNTGELFF
TRBJ2-5	NA	TRBV28	NA	CASKGGHETQYF
TRBJ1-5	NA	TRBV10-3	many	CAISDRGNNQPQHF
TRBJ2-5	NA	TRBV7-2	many	CASAERETQYF
TRBJ2-2	NA	TRBV6-1	NA	CASSGAREFSGELFF
TRBJ1-3	NA	TRBV24-1	few	CATSDPRGGNTIYF
TRBJ2-5	TRBD2	TRBV7-2	many	CASSLDQPGLAGVQETQYF
TRBJ2-1	NA	TRBV7-2	many	CASSLVGLRGPSYNEQFF
TRBJ1-1	NA	TRBV7-2	many	CASSSAGGNTEAFF
TRBJ2-7	NA	TRBV28	once	CASSVDLASYEQYF
TRBJ2-1	NA	TRBV5-5	NA	CASSLTGGIFNEQFF